The 10 T cell receptor beta chains below come from one sample, sequenced in a study of cytomegalovirus exposure and HLA in healthy donors. Use of 60 Vbeta and 13 Jbeta primers characterized the PCR. Repertoires were generated with immunoSEQ multiplex PCR, while TCRdb's copy carries only in-frame clones and drops some. The sample shows 65,000 to 75,000 clones, approximately 67% of them seen only once. The specimen sequenced was PBMCs. The receptors shown here come from a woman aged 25 to 45 in good health and CMV-seronegative.

This clone was seen once. The V gene is TRBV6-1, the J gene TRBJ2-5, with D possibly matching TRBD1 (6 bases). The CDR3 sequence is 15 residues long. V was clipped by 6 bases and J by 0 bases, with 14 bases between them. Germline CDR1 reads MNHNS; CDR2 reads SASEGT. The CDR3 region is CASSIMGQDQETQYF. The CDR3 bases are TGTGCCAGCAGCATTATGGGACAAGACCAAGAGACCCAGTACTTC.

The chain uses TRBV19 and TRBJ1-3; D uncertain. The CDR3 has 15 amino acids. V dropped 5 bases and J dropped 0 bases, with 11 bases sitting between them. Germline values: CDR1 LNHDA, CDR2 SQIVND (reference sequence). CDR3 sequence (DNA): TGTGCCAGTAGTGCGCTGGACTCCTCTGGAAACACCATATATTTT. It translates to CASSALDSSGNTIYF.

The gene calls are TRBV7-8 and TRBJ2-5; D is undetermined. V lost 5 bases, J lost 5 bases, and 6 bases lay in between. Germline lookup yields CDR1 SGHVS and CDR2 FQNEAQ. The CDR3 consists of 11 residues. The CDR3 nucleotides are TGTGCCAGCAGCATACGGGAGACCCAGTACTTC. It yields the protein CASSIRETQYF.

The V and J genes are TRBV6-5 and TRBJ1-6, with 9 bases aligning to TRBD1. The CDR3 covers 15 residues. Germline trimming cut 7 bases from V and 7 bases from J; bases unmatched to any gene: 8. Germline V CDR1 and CDR2: MNHEY, SVGAGI. CDR3 loop: CASNRDRDGNSPLHF. CDR3 sequence (DNA): TGTGCCAGCAACCGGGACAGGGATGGGAATTCACCCCTCCACTTT.

The V gene is TRBV13, the J gene TRBJ2-7; D possibly corresponds to TRBD2 (5 bases). The CDR3 consists of 14 residues. From germline, CDR1 is PRHDT and CDR2 FYEKMQ (reference sequence). V dropped 0 bases and J dropped 3 bases, with 9 bases sitting between them. The CDR3 spells CASSLGGNSYEQYF. The CDR3 DNA is TGTGCCAGCAGCTTAGGCGGGAATAGCTACGAGCAGTACTTC.

The DNA of the CDR3 is TGCGCCAGCAGCTCGGGGAACGGGGAGCTGTTTTTT. Its protein product is CASSSGNGELFF. The chain is built from TRBV5-1 and TRBJ2-2; a weak D match, TRBD2 (5 bases). This CDR3 region has 12 residues. Trimming stripped 3 bases from V and 7 bases from J, with 7 bases between. Germline CDR1 is SGHRS and CDR2 is YFSETQ.

This clone was picked up a small number of times. This sequence joins TRBV10-3 and TRBJ1-2, with a tentative D call TRBD1 (5 bases). Per germline, CDR1 ENHRY and CDR2 SYGVKD. Trimming left V 2 bases short and J 7 bases short, with 14 bases between. The CDR3 loop spans 14 amino acids. CDR3 in DNA: TGTGCCATCAGTGAGGCGACAGTTACGAGTGGCTACACCTTC. The encoded protein is CAISEATVTSGYTF.

This chain links TRBV30 with TRBJ1-2; 7 positions agree with TRBD1. V lost 3 bases to trimming and J lost 5 bases; unmatched junction nucleotides: 6. CDR3 size: 13 residues. Germline CDR1 GTSNPN, CDR2 SVGIG (reference sequence). CDR3 nucleotide sequence: TGTGCCTGGAGGCTGACAGGGATATATGGCTACACCTTC. This encodes CAWRLTGIYGYTF.

In this sample, this clone turned up a few times. The chain joins TRBV10-3 to TRBJ2-2, with D perhaps TRBD1 (6 bases). The CDR3 loop spans 15 amino acids. V lost 2 bases and J lost 6, with 13 bases in between. The germline V gene encodes CDR1 ENHRY and CDR2 SYGVKD. CDR3 sequence: CAISETGLGAGELFF. For the CDR3, the DNA is TGTGCCATCAGTGAGACAGGGTTGGGGGCCGGGGAGCTGTTTTTT.

The rearrangement links TRBV6-5 to TRBJ1-2; 7 bases align to TRBD1. The CDR3 runs 16 residues. V gave up 2 bases and J gave up 4 bases; unmatched junction bases: 10. The germline V gene encodes CDR1 MNHEY and CDR2 SVGAGI. The CDR3 reads CASSYRAGGLFYGYTF. The CDR3 nucleotides read TGTGCCAGCAGTTACCGCGCAGGGGGGTTATTCTATGGCTACACCTTC.